A selection of T cell receptor beta chains follows, all from one sample in a study of blood T cell repertoires in COVID-19. Method: immunoSEQ multiplex PCR; TCRdb's copy keeps in-frame clones and lacks some. The table lists some 78,000 clones, roughly nine tenths of them singletons, with roughly 5% in the top ten. The source material was peripheral blood. The source is a woman older than 75 with active or convalescent COVID-19. Both conserved end residues are trimmed from each CDR3. Fields, in order: D gene, V gene, J gene, CDR3 protein. D genes are given only for firm matches.

>TRBD2|TRBV4-3|TRBJ2-7
ASSRLAGDSYEQY
>TRBD1|TRBV18|TRBJ2-7
ASSPFRTGDEQY
>-|TRBV7-3|TRBJ2-2
ASSLTGAGELF
>TRBD1|TRBV27|TRBJ1-5
ASRIRGREQPQH
>-|TRBV7-9|TRBJ2-7
ASSLARGISPYEQY
>TRBD2|TRBV5-4|TRBJ2-1
ASTTYRGGRYNEQF
>TRBD1|TRBV5-5|TRBJ2-5
ASSAGQGGPAETQY
>-|TRBV7-2|TRBJ1-6
ASSWTDSPLH
>-|TRBV11-3|TRBJ2-5
ASSLSTGTQETQY
>-|TRBV6-5|TRBJ2-7
ASMRGLSHTYEQY
>-|TRBV29-1|TRBJ2-5
SVDLRGSETQY
>TRBD1|TRBV30|TRBJ1-5
AWSVAGTGGHQPQH
>-|TRBV9|TRBJ1-1
ASSVGSPGGTEAF
>TRBD1|TRBV27|TRBJ2-7
ASSLGRGRGSYEQY
>-|TRBV7-9|TRBJ2-3
ASSLAQGRADTQY
>TRBD2|TRBV6-6|TRBJ2-1
ASIRIRVLAGHNEQF
>TRBD1|TRBV10-3|TRBJ1-5
AISESDRGNQPQH
>TRBD1|TRBV18|TRBJ2-7
ASSQGQLYEQY
>-|TRBV21-1|TRBJ2-3
ASSKVGQGCPDTQY
>-|TRBV18|TRBJ1-4
ASSPPAGAPNEKLF
>-|TRBV10-2|TRBJ2-7
ASSEAGAYYRYEQY
>TRBD1|TRBV29-1|TRBJ1-2
SVPRGTGRPYGYT
>-|TRBV16|TRBJ1-2
ASSQSGALNYGYT
>-|TRBV5-1|TRBJ2-4
ASSFFGGLGIQY
>-|TRBV2|TRBJ1-5
ASSEAWGGNQPQH
>TRBD1|TRBV7-8|TRBJ2-2
ASSLRDRGLPGELF
>-|TRBV14|TRBJ2-1
ASSQVRGNEQF
>TRBD1|TRBV10-3|TRBJ1-5
AISDPGGDQPQH